The T cell receptor beta chain under discussion was sequenced for a study of graft-versus-host responses after intestinal transplantation. About the research overall: Every one of the recipients received anti-thymocyte globulin induction and afterwards took tacrolimus and steroids for roughly 3 years.

On this clone: Its target is not known.

Notes on the study in general: Recipient-marrow GvH clones were detected, some having first appeared in ileum or blood. Allograft graft-versus-host to host-versus-graft clonal ratios ran high in patients with graft-donor T cell macrochimerism.

The table came from immunoSEQ multiplex PCR; TCRdb's copy has only in-frame clones and leaves some out. The table has roughly 50,000 clones, around 90% seen once; the top ten hold 5% to 6.5%. Germline CDR1 is MNHEY and CDR2 is SVGAGI. V was clipped by 6 bases and J by 8 bases, with 16 bases between them. The CDR3 runs to 13 residues. Here the sequenced sample was PBMCs, taken more than 650 days after intestinal transplant. This clonotype was sampled from a human patient who received an intestinal transplant, so some T cells may come from the graft donor. This chain connects TRBV6-5 to TRBJ1-1, with D possibly being TRBD1 (6 bases). The CDR3 coding sequence is TGTGCCAGCAGCCCCGGACAGCAGATAGAAGCTTTCTTT. Residues: CASSPGQQIEAFF.